This passage covers 19 T cell receptor beta chains from one sample sequenced in a study of shared clonotypes between healthy human individuals. Positive CCR7 selection of CD45RO-negative cells yielded the naive CD8 cells, and terminally differentiated effector memory CD45RA+ cells were excluded. Repertoires were generated with immunoSEQ multiplex PCR, while TCRdb's copy carries only in-frame clones and drops some. The sample has some 2 million clones; approximately 95% are singletons. What was sequenced was naive CD8+ T cells sorted from blood. Source of these receptors: a man younger than 30 in good health.

The V and J genes are TRBV7-9 and TRBJ2-2, with D uncertain. V was pared by 1 base and J by 9 bases, with 12 bases between. CDR3 length equals 14 residues. Germline values: CDR1 SEHNR, CDR2 FQNEAQ (reference sequence). The CDR3 region has the DNA TGTGCCAGCAGCTTAGGTGGCCAGAGGCGGGAGCTGTTTTTT. Translated, it gives CASSLGGQRRELFF.

The V gene is TRBV14, the J gene TRBJ2-7, with 14 bases that match TRBD2. V lost 4 bases to trimming and J lost 5 bases; unmatched junction nucleotides: 13. There are 18 residues in the CDR3. CDR1 and CDR2 from the germline V gene are SGHDN and FVKESK. In DNA form, the CDR3 reads TGTGCCAGCAGCCCTGGGACTAGCGGGAGTGGAATCCCCCACGAGCAGTACTTC. Protein product: CASSPGTSGSGIPHEQYF. The full variable domain, its missing parts supplied by reference TRBV14 and TRBJ2-7, is EAGVTQFPSHSVIEKGQTVTLRCDPISGHDNLYWYRRVMGKEIKFLLHFVKESKQDESGMPNNRFLAERTGGTYSTLKVQPAELEDSGVYFCASSPGTSGSGIPHEQYFGPGTRLTVT.

In the case of this clone: This sample also contains other DNA sequences that code for the same CDR3. DNA for the CDR3: TGTGCCAGCAGCTTAGGACCAGCGGGAGGATCCTACGAGCAGTACTTC. Translated: CASSLGPAGGSYEQYF. V gene TRBV13 combines with J gene TRBJ2-7; 9 bases are shared with TRBD2. CDR1 and CDR2 from the germline V gene are PRHDT and FYEKMQ (reference sequence). The V gene end was trimmed by 0 bases and the J gene end by 1 base; junction bases not matched to a gene: 4. This CDR3 has 16 amino acids.

The chain uses TRBV28 and TRBJ2-7; D uncertain. V gave up 2 bases and J gave up 0 bases, with 8 bases separating them. Germline CDR1 MDHEN, CDR2 SYDVKM. The length of the CDR3 is 14 residues. CDR3 in DNA: TGTGCCAGCAGTTTAGTCTTAGGCTCCTACGAGCAGTACTTC. Translation: CASSLVLGSYEQYF.

The rearrangement joins TRBV7-9 to TRBJ2-7; D uncertain. Trimming pared 5 bases from V and 3 bases from J, leaving 11 bases between. Per germline, CDR1 SEHNR and CDR2 FQNEAQ (reference sequence). This CDR3 is built from 13 residues. Written as DNA, the CDR3 is TGTGCCAGCAGCCTGCAGGAGCACTACGAGCAGTACTTC. This translates into CASSLQEHYEQYF.

This sequence joins TRBV9 and TRBJ1-2, with unresolved D. This CDR3 region has 13 residues. V gave up 5 bases and J gave up 4 bases, with 12 bases separating them. CDR1 and CDR2 from the germline V gene are SGDLS and YYNGEE. CDR3 residues: CASRGPVGYGYTF. CDR3 bases: TGTGCCAGCAGGGGTCCGGTGGGCTATGGCTACACCTTC.

DNA for the CDR3: TGTGCCAGCAGCTTAGCTCTCCCGGGAGCAACTAATGAAAAACTGTTTTTT. It translates to CASSLALPGATNEKLFF. The chain couples TRBV7-9 to TRBJ1-4; D gene unclear. The CDR3 has 17 residues. V was clipped by 0 bases and J by 0 bases, with 11 bases between them. Germline CDR1 reads SEHNR; CDR2 reads FQNEAQ (reference sequence).

Comments on this clone: Germline is not matched at one junction end, which may reflect a read error. DNA of the CDR3: TGTGCTAGCAGCTTAGCGGGCGGAGGCGAGGGACTCCAAGAGACCCAGTACTTC. Translating gives CASSLAGGGEGLQETQYF. V usage is TRBV7-7 and J usage is TRBJ2-5; the match to TRBD2 covers 7 bases. The CDR3 totals 18 residues. Germline CDR1 SSHAT, CDR2 FNYEAQ (reference sequence). Looking up the rest from reference TRBV7-7 and TRBJ2-5 gives the full variable domain: GAGVSQSPRYKVTKRGQDVTLRCDPISSHATLYWYQQALGQGPEFLTYFNYEAQPDKSGLPSDRFSAERPEGSISTLTIQRTEQRDSAMYRCASSLAGGGEGLQETQYFGPGTRLLVL.

The chain couples TRBV21-1 to TRBJ2-1. TRBV21-1 is annotated as a pseudogene. The CDR3 has 13 amino acids. The CDR3 sequence: CASSKGPLNEQFF. DNA of the CDR3: TGTGCCAGCAGCAAGGGACCGCTCAATGAGCAGTTCTTC.

CDR3 loop: CASSLSDTSSYEQYF. The CDR3 DNA is TGTGCCAGCAGCTTGAGCGACACTAGCTCCTACGAGCAGTACTTC. The chain carries TRBV5-5 and TRBJ2-7; a weak D match, TRBD2 (5 bases). Germline V gives CDR1 SGHKS, CDR2 YYEKEE (reference sequence). The CDR3 has 15 amino acids. V lost 1 base and J 0 bases, leaving 11 bases between the germline ends. The whole variable domain, filled in from reference TRBV5-5 and TRBJ2-7, reads DAGVTQSPTHLIKTRGQQVTLRCSPISGHKSVSWYQQVLGQGPQFIFQYYEKEERGRGNFPDRFSARQFPNYSSELNVNALLLGDSALYLCASSLSDTSSYEQYFGPGTRLTVT.

For this clone: Other DNA sequences within the sample encode an identical CDR3. The chain has TRBV7-6 and TRBJ2-1; unclear D gene. Looked up from germline, CDR1 is SGHVS and CDR2 is FNYEAQ. V gave up 1 base and J gave up 9 bases, with 7 bases separating them. The CDR3 sequence is 12 residues long. CDR3 protein: CASSLGGGEQFF. In DNA, the CDR3 is TGTGCCAGCAGCTTAGGAGGTGGTGAGCAGTTCTTC.

As for this clone: The same CDR3 can be traced to other DNA sequences in this sample. The gene calls are TRBV4-1 and TRBJ1-1; no reliable D call. CDR1 is MGHRA and CDR2 is YSYEKL in the germline V gene. V lost 1 base to trimming and J lost 3 bases, with 6 bases between them. This CDR3 is 13 amino acids long. CDR3 sequence reads: CASSQVLDTEAFF. CDR3 in DNA: TGCGCCAGCAGCCAAGTTCTTGACACTGAAGCTTTCTTT.

Worth noting for this clone: The same CDR3 also results from other DNA sequences found in this sample. The chain recombines TRBV4-1 with TRBJ2-7, with D perhaps matching TRBD2 (5 bases). From germline, CDR1 is MGHRA and CDR2 YSYEKL. The length of the CDR3 is 14 residues. V was shortened by 1 base and J by 0 bases, with 7 bases between the two germline ends. DNA of the CDR3: TGCGCCAGCAGCCAAGTACTAGGCTCCTACGAGCAGTACTTC. This translates into CASSQVLGSYEQYF.

Here the CDR3 DNA reads TGTGCCAGCAGTTACGCAGAGGGATGGTGGCATGGCTACACCTTC. Protein sequence: CASSYAEGWWHGYTF. The chain links TRBV5-7 to TRBJ1-2; no definite D call. TRBV5-7 is an ORF, with its function uncertain. This CDR3 has 15 residues. V lost 5 bases to trimming and J lost 6 bases, with 20 bases between them.

Note on this clone: Other DNA variants within this sample encode the same CDR3. The V gene is TRBV6-5, the J gene TRBJ1-3, with a weak D call TRBD1 (5 bases). In germline, CDR1 is MNHEY, CDR2 SVGAGI. Trimming took 2 bases from V and 4 from J, leaving 9 bases between them. This CDR3 comprises 14 residues. CDR3 nucleotide sequence: TGTGCCAGCAGTTACGGGGGAGAGGGAAACACCATATATTTT. Encoded protein: CASSYGGEGNTIYF.

V and J are TRBV6-5 and TRBJ2-7, with unresolved D. Germline loops: CDR1 MNHEY, CDR2 SVGAGI. The CDR3 has 14 amino acids. V lost 7 bases and J 4 bases, leaving 17 bases between the germline ends. Here the CDR3 DNA reads TGTGCCAGCACCTCCGACTCGAGCGCGTACGAGCAGTACTTC. Translation gives CASTSDSSAYEQYF.

This chain joins TRBV9 and TRBJ2-1; TRBD2 agrees at 8 bases. This CDR3 is built from 18 residues. With 1 base clipped from V and 4 bases from J, the junction kept 13 bases outside the gene matches. Germline V gene data show CDR1 as SGDLS and CDR2 as YYNGEE. DNA for the CDR3: TGTGCCAGCAGCGTAAACCCGACCCGGGAGGGCCAGTACAATGAGCAGTTCTTC. This gives the protein CASSVNPTREGQYNEQFF.

The chain joins TRBV5-1 to TRBJ2-7, with TRBD1 matching over 9 bases. This CDR3 spans 16 amino acids. CDR1 SGHRS and CDR2 YFSETQ come from the germline V gene. V dropped 0 bases and J dropped 2; count of bases not matched to a gene: 6. CDR3 in amino acids: CASSLVSGTGPYEQYF. Here the CDR3 DNA reads TGCGCCAGCAGCTTGGTTTCCGGGACAGGGCCCTACGAGCAGTACTTC.

This clone was picked up one time. This rearrangement joins TRBV19 to TRBJ1-2; D might be TRBD1 (5 bases). This CDR3 is 13 amino acids long. Trimming took off 9 bases at V and 4 bases at J, with 15 bases between the two ends. Germline CDR1 is LNHDA and CDR2 is SQIVND (reference sequence). The CDR3 DNA is TGTGCCAGCACCGACAGTCCTTTCTATGGCTACACCTTC. Translating gives CASTDSPFYGYTF.